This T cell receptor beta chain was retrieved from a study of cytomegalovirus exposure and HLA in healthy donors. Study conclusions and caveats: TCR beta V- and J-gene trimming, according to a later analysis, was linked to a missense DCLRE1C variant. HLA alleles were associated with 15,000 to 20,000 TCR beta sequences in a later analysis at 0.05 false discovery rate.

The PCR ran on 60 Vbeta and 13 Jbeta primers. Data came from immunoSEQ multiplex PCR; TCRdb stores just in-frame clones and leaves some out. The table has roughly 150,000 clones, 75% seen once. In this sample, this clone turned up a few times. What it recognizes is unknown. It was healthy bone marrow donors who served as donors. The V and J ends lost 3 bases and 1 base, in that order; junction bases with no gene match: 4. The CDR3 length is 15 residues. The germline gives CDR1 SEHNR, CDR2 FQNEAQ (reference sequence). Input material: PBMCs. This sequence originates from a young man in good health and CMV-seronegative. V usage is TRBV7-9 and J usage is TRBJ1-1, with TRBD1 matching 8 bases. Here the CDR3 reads CASSFGGTGNTEAFF. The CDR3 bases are TGTGCCAGCAGCTTTGGCGGGACAGGGAACACTGAAGCTTTCTTT.